Sequencing of this T cell receptor (beta chain) was carried out in a study of T cell changes during pregnancy in multiple sclerosis. CDR1 and CDR2 from the germline V gene are PRHDT and FYEKMQ (reference sequence). V dropped 1 base and J dropped 2 bases, with 14 bases sitting between them. CDR3 length equals 17 residues. Some clones are missing from TCRdb's copy, which holds only in-frame ones; the method was immunoSEQ multiplex PCR. Among approximately 90,000 clones, approximately 94% were seen once, and the ten largest hold 0.84%. The sequence came from a female donor with multiple sclerosis, enrolled in a pregnancy study. The source was peripheral blood, collected in the third trimester of pregnancy. This sequence joins TRBV13 and TRBJ2-2, with a weak D call TRBD2 (6 bases). CDR3 sequence reads: CASSLETRPSNTGELFF. For the CDR3, the DNA is TGTGCCAGCAGCTTAGAGACTAGGCCCTCTAACACCGGGGAGCTGTTTTTT.